Detailed here is one TCR beta chain. Its antigen is still unknown. V dropped 2 bases and J dropped 2; count of bases not matched to a gene: 1. The CDR3 consists of 14 residues. Germline CDR1 reads MNHEY; CDR2 reads SVGEGT. These data originate in a study of T cell repertoires in cytomegalovirus infection. Across the whole study: Evidence of both CMV infection and a matching HLA type came from public TCR beta signatures.

TCRdb processed the reads anew with MiXCR; each CDR3 protein has one entry. In the table there are around 170,000 distinct CDR3 sequences, 17% of which are singletons. Whole-study results and caveats: Clonotype analysis showed dominance of the ex vivo response by HLA-C-restricted CMV-specific TCR beta clonotypes. Cumulated frequencies of public TCR beta families served to identify carriers of CMV plus the relevant HLA.

The sequence came from a human donor in good health (CMV status not recorded). Some clones in this sample may be carry-over from other donors' samples. Sequencing used CD8+ T cells from PBMCs. The chain combines TRBV6-2 or TRBV6-3 with TRBJ2-7; 9 positions match TRBD2. This CDR3 is CASSYGGGAYEQYF. The CDR3 coding sequence is TGTGCCAGCAGTTACGGCGGGGGGGCCTACGAGCAGTACTTC.